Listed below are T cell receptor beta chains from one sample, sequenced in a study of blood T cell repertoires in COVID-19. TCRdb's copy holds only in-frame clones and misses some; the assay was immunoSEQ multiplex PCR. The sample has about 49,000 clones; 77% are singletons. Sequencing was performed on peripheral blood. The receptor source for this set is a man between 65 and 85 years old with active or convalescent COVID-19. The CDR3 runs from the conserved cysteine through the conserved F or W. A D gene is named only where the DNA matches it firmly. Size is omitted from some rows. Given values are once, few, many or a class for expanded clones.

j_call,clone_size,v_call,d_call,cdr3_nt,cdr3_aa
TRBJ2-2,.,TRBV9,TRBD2,TGTGCCAGCAGCGGGGGACTAGCGGGAGGGCCAGTGGGCACCGGGGAGCTGTTTTTT,CASSGGLAGGPVGTGELFF
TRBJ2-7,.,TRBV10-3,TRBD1,TGTGCCATCAGTGAAACCGGGACAGGGAAGAACGAGCAGTACTTC,CAISETGTGKNEQYF
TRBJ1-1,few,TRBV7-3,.,TGTGCCAGCAGCTCATACCGGGACACTGAAGCTTTCTTT,CASSSYRDTEAFF
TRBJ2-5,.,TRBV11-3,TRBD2,TGTGCCAGCAGCCGACGGACTAGCGGGGGCCAAGAGACCCAGTACTTC,CASSRRTSGGQETQYF
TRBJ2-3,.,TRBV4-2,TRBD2,TGTGCCAGCAGCCAAGATCTGGCGGGGGGGACAGATACGCAGTATTTT,CASSQDLAGGTDTQYF
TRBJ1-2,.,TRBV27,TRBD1,TGTGCCAGCAGTTTAGGGACAGGGGGCAATGGCTACACCTTC,CASSLGTGGNGYTF
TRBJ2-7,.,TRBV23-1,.,TGCGCCAGCGCTCCCGGGGTCAGGTATCGCGAGCAGTACTTC,CASAPGVRYREQYF
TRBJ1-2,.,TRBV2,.,TGTGCCAGCAACCAGGGTGTCTATGGCTACACCTTC,CASNQGVYGYTF
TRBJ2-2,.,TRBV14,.,TGTGCCAGCAGCCAAGATAGGGGTATCGGGGAGCTGTTTTTT,CASSQDRGIGELFF
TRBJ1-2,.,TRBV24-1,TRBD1,TGTGCCACTTCGACAGGGGGCGACTATGGCTACACCTTC,CATSTGGDYGYTF
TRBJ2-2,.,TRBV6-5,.,TGTGCCAGCAGTTACTCTTGGGCGACCGGGGAGCTGTTTTTT,CASSYSWATGELFF
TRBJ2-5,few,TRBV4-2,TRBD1,TGTGCCAGCAGCCAAAACAGGGGCCAAGAGACCCAGTACTTC,CASSQNRGQETQYF
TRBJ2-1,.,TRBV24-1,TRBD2,TGTGCCACCAGTGACCCTGGGACGGGAGGGAATGAGCAGTTCTTC,CATSDPGTGGNEQFF
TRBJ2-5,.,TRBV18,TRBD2,TGTGCCAGCTCAGCGGGACTAAAAGAGACCCAGTACTTC,CASSAGLKETQYF
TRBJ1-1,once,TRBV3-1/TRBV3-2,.,TGTGCCAGCAGCCAAGATCTCGGGGGAGGCACTGAAGCTTTCTTT,CASSQDLGGGTEAFF
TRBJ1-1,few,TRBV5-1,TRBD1,TGCGCCAGCAGCTTGGGGACAGGGGTGAGCACTGAAGCTTTCTTT,CASSLGTGVSTEAFF
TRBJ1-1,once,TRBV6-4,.,TGTGCCAGCAGAAGAACCGGGACACAGAACACTGAAGCTTTCTTT,CASRRTGTQNTEAFF
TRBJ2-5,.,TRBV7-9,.,TGTGCCAGCAGCTTAGGAGGGCTAGAGGTAGAGACCCAGTACTTC,CASSLGGLEVETQYF
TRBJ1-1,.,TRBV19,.,TGTGCCAGTAGTCCTTTTACAGGGATGAACACTGAAGCTTTCTTT,CASSPFTGMNTEAFF
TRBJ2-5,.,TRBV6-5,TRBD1,TGTGCCAGCAGGGGGACAGGCCCAGGGGGGACCCAGTACTTC,CASRGTGPGGTQYF
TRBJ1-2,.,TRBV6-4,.,TGTGCCAGCAGACCCTCGGGTAACTATGGCTACACCTTC,CASRPSGNYGYTF
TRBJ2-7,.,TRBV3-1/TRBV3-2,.,TGTGCCAGCAGCCTGTCAAGGGAGAGTTACGAGCAGTACTTC,CASSLSRESYEQYF
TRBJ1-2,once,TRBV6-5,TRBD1,TGTGCCAGCAGTAGAAACAGGGGGGATTTCAGTGGCTACACCTTC,CASSRNRGDFSGYTF
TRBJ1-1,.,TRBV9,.,TGTGCCAGCAGCCCACAGAGCATGAACACTGAAGCTTTCTTT,CASSPQSMNTEAFF
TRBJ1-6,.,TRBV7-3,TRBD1,TGTGCCAGCAGCTTAATAGGGGGCAGGGGGGCGAATTCACCCCTCCACTTT,CASSLIGGRGANSPLHF
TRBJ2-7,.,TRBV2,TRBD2,TGTGCCAGCACGGGGGGTATTGCCTACGAGCAGTACTTC,CASTGGIAYEQYF
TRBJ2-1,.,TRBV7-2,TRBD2,TGTGCCAGCAGCTTAGGGGGACTAGCCGGCGGTGAGCAGTTCTTC,CASSLGGLAGGEQFF
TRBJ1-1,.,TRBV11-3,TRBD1,TGTGCCAGCAGGGGACAGGAATCCTACGGGAACACTGAAGCTTTCTTT,CASRGQESYGNTEAFF